These 6 T cell receptor beta chains originate from one sample sequenced in a study of blood T cell repertoires in COVID-19 (dated by TCRdb to 2018 to 2021). The library was produced with the immunoSEQ multiplex PCR assay. As stored in TCRdb, this immuneACCESS dataset retains in-frame rearrangements with V and J assigned. A fraction of the clones does not appear; measured against another copy, unresolved V genes explain less than half of the discrepancy, and the remainder lacks a known reason. This sample is represented by just under 65,000 clones; around 83% of them were singletons. The biggest ten clones account for roughly 6.8% of the sample. The sample consisted of peripheral blood. Receptor source: a human donor in a cohort sampled during active COVID-19.

The V call is TRBV12-3 or TRBV12-4, the J call TRBJ1-6; no definite D call. CDR3 length: 13 amino acids. Trimming pared 7 bases from V and 10 bases from J, leaving 14 bases between. The CDR3 spells CASTLRRESPLHF. The CDR3 nucleotides read TGTGCCAGCACCCTTCGTCGGGAGTCACCCCTCCACTTT.

This clone was observed a few times. The CDR3 nucleotides read TGCGCCAGCAGCGGTCAGGGGACCGGGGAGCTGTTTTTT. This gives the protein CASSGQGTGELFF. The genes are TRBV5-1 and TRBJ2-2, with a weak D call TRBD1 (6 bases). The germline V gene encodes CDR1 SGHRS and CDR2 YFSETQ. CDR3 length: 13 residues. V lost 4 bases, J lost 5 bases, and 9 bases lay in between.

This chain uses TRBV5-1 with TRBJ2-5; 7 nucleotides align to TRBD1. Germline V gives CDR1 SGHRS, CDR2 YFSETQ. The CDR3 length is 14 residues. With V trimmed by 4 bases and J by 0 bases, 3 bases remained unmatched. The CDR3 loop is CASSEQGYQETQYF. CDR3 coding DNA: TGCGCCAGCAGCGAACAGGGGTACCAAGAGACCCAGTACTTC.

The genes are TRBV5-4 and TRBJ2-6; D is undetermined. The CDR3 contains 15 residues. Germline V lookup: CDR1 SGHNT, CDR2 YYREEE (reference sequence). V lost 2 bases, J lost 0 bases, and 6 bases lay in between. DNA for the CDR3: TGTGCCAGCAGCTTAGACAACTCTGGGGCCAACGTCCTGACTTTC. Its protein is CASSLDNSGANVLTF.

The chain employs TRBV7-9 and TRBJ1-1; D possibly corresponds to TRBD1 (6 bases). V was cut by 2 bases and J by 4 bases, with 8 bases left in between. The CDR3 extends over 13 amino acids. Germline V gene lookup returns CDR1 SEHNR and CDR2 FQNEAQ (reference sequence). In nucleotides, the CDR3 is TGTGCCAGCAGCTTAAGGGGGGGCACTGAAGCTTTCTTT. Translated: CASSLRGGTEAFF.

The chain joins TRBV12-5 to TRBJ2-7, with a possible D match to TRBD1 (5 bases). This CDR3 has 16 residues. Germline CDR1 LGHNT, CDR2 FRNRAP. V was cut by 1 base and J by 3 bases, with 16 bases left in between. CDR3 sequence (DNA): TGTGCTAGTGGTTTGGCGACAGACAATTTAAGCTACGAGCAGTACTTC. Its protein is CASGLATDNLSYEQYF.